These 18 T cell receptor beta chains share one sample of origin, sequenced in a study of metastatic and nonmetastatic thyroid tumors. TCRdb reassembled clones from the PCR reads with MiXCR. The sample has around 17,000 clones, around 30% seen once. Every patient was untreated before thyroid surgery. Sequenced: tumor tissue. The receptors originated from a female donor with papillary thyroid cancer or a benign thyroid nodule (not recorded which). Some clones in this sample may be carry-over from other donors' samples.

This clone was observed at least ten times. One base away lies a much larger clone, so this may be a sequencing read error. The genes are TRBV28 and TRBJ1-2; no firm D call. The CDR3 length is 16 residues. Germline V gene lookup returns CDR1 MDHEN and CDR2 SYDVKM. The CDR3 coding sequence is TGTGCCGGCAGTTTACAAACCGGAAACACTAACTATGGCTACACCTTC. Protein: CAGSLQTGNTNYGYTF.

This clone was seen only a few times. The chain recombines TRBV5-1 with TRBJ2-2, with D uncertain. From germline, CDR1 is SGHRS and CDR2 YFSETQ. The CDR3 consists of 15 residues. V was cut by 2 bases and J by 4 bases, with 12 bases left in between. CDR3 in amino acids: CASSLNTDGTGELFF. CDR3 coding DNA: TGCGCCAGCAGCTTAAATACTGATGGCACCGGGGAGCTGTTTTTT.

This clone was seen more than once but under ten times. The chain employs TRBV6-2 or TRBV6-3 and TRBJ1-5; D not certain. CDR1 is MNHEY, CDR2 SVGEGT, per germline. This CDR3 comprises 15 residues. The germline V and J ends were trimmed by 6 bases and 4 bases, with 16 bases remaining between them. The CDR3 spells CASSLLYMGNQPQHF. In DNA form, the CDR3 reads TGTGCCAGCAGCCTTCTGTACATGGGGAATCAGCCCCAGCATTTT.

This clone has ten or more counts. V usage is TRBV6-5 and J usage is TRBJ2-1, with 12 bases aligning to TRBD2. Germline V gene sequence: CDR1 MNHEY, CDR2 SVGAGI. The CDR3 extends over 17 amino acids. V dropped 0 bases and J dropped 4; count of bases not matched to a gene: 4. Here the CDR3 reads CASSYSGLAGVYNEQFF. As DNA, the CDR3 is TGTGCCAGCAGTTACTCGGGACTAGCGGGCGTATACAATGAGCAGTTCTTC.

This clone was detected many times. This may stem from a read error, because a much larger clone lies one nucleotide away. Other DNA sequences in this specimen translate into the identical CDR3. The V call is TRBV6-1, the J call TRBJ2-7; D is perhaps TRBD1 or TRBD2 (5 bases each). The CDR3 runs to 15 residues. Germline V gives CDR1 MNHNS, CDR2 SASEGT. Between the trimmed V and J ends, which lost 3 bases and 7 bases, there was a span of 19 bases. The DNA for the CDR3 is TGTGCCAGCAGTGATTCTTGGGACCCTCAGCTGGAGCAGTACTTC. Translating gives CASSDSWDPQLEQYF.

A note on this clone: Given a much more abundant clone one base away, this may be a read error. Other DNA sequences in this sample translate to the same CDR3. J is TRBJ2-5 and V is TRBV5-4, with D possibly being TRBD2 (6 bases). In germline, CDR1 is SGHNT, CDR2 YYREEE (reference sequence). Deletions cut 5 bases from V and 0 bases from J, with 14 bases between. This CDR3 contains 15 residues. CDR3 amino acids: CASRDKAGNQETQYF. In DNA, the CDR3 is TGTGCCAGCAGGGATAAAGCGGGCAACCAAGAGACCCAGTACTTC.

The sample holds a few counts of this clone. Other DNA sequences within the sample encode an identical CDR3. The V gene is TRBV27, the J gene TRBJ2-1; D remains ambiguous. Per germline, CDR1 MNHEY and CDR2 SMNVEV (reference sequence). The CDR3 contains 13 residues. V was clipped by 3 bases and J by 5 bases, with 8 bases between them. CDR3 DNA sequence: TGTGCCAGCAGTTTCCTTCGCGACAATGAGCAGTTCTTC. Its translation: CASSFLRDNEQFF.

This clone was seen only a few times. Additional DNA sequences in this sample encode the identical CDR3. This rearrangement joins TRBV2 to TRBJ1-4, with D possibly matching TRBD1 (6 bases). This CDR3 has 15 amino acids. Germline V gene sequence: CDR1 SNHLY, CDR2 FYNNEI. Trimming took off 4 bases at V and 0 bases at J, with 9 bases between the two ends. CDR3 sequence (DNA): TGTGCCAGCAGTGGGGACACCTCAACTAATGAAAAACTGTTTTTT. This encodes CASSGDTSTNEKLFF.

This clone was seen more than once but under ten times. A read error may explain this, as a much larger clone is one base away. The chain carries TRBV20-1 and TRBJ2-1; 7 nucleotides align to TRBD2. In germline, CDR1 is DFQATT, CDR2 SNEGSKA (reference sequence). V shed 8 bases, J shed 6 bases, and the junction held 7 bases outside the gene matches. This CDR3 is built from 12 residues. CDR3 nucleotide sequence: TGCAGTTCCCATGGACTAGGCAATGAGCAGTTCTTC. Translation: CSSHGLGNEQFF.

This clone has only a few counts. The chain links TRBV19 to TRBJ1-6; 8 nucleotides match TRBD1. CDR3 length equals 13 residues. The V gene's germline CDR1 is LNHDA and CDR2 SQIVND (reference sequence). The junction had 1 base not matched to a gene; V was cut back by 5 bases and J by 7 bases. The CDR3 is CASSWDRNSPLHF. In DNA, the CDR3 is TGTGCCAGTAGTTGGGACAGGAATTCACCCCTCCACTTT.

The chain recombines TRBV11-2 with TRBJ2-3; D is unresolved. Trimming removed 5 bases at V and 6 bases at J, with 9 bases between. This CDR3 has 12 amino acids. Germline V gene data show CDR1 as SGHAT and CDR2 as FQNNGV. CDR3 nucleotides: TGTGCCAGCAGCCAGACTCATGATACGCAGTATTTT. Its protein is CASSQTHDTQYF. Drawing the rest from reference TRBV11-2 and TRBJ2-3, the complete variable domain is EAGVAQSPRYKIIEKRQSVAFWCNPISGHATLYWYQQILGQGPKLLIQFQNNGVVDDSQLPKDRFSAERLKGVDSTLKIQPAKLEDSAVYLCASSQTHDTQYFGPGTRLTVL.

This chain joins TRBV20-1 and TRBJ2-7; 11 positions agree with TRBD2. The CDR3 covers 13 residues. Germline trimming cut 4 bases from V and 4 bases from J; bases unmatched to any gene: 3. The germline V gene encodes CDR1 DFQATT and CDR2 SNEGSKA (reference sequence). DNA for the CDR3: TGCAGTGCTACAGGACTAGCGGGTTACGAGCAGTACTTC. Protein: CSATGLAGYEQYF.

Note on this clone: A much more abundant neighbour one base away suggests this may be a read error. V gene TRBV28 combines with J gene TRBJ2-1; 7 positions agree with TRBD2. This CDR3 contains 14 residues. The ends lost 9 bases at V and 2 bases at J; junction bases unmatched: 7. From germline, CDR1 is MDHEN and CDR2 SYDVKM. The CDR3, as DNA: TGTGCCAGAGGGCGAGCGGGGCCCTACAATGAGCAGTTCTTC. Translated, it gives CARGRAGPYNEQFF.

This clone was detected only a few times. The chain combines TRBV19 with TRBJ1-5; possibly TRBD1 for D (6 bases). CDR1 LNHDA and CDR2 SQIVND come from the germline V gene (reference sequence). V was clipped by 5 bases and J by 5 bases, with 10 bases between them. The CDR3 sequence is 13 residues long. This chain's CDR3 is CASSFRGDQPQHF. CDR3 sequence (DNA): TGTGCCAGTAGTTTCAGGGGCGATCAGCCCCAGCATTTT.

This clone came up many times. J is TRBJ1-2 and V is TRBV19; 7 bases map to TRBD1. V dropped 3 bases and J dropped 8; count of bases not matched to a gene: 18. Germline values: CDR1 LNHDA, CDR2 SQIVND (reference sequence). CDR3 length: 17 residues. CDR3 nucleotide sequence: TGTGCCAGTAGTATCGGGGCCGCACAGGGGCCGACCGGGGGCTACACCTTC. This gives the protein CASSIGAAQGPTGGYTF.

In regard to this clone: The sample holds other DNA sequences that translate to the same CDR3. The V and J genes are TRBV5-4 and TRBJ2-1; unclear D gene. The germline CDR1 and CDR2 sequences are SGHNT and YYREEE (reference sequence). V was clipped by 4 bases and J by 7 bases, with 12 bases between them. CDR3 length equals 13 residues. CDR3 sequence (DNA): TGTGCCAGCAGCAGATCACAGCAGAATGAGCAGTTCTTC. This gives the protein CASSRSQQNEQFF.

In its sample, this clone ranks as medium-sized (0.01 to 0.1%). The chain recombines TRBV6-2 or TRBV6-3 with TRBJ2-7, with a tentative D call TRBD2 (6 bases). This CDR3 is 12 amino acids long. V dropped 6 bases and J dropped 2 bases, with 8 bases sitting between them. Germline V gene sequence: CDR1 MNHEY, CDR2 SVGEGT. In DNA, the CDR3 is TGTGCCAGCAGGGACTATGCCTACGAGCAGTACTTC. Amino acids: CASRDYAYEQYF.

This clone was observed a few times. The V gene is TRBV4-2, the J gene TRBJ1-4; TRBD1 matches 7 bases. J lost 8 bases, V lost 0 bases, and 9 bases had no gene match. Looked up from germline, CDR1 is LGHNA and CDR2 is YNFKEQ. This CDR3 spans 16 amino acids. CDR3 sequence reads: CASSQDLRGPGEKLFF. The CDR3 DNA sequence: TGTGCCAGCAGCCAAGACTTGAGGGGGCCGGGGGAAAAACTGTTTTTT.